This is a list of T cell receptor beta chains from one sample in a study of T cells in Graves' hyperthyroidism and ophthalmopathy. TCRdb recomputed calls from the multiplex PCR reads with MiXCR, one row per CDR3 protein. The profile shows about 400,000 distinct CDR3 sequences, approximately 14% of them singletons. The sample was blood. Source of these receptors: a woman between 18 and 30 years old with Graves' hyperthyroidism. The CDR3 runs from the conserved cysteine through the conserved F or W. A D gene is named only where the DNA matches it firmly. Clone size is given for some rows only: seen once, a few or many times, or a class if the clone is expanded.

v_call,d_call,clone_size,j_call,cdr3_aa,cdr3_nt
TRBV24-1,TRBD1,many,TRBJ2-7,CATSGTGGREQYF,TGTGCCACCAGTGGAACAGGGGGCAGGGAGCAGTACTTC
TRBV7-8,-,few,TRBJ2-5,CASSFKGLREFTETQYF,TGTGCCAGCAGCTTTAAGGGTCTCAGAGAGTTTACAGAGACCCAGTACTTC
TRBV11-2,TRBD2,-,TRBJ2-7,CASRGEAGGNEQYF,TGTGCCAGCAGGGGGGAAGCGGGAGGGAACGAGCAGTACTTC
TRBV7-9,-,few,TRBJ1-4,CASSETGEKLFF,TGTGCCAGCAGCGAAACAGGGGAAAAACTGTTTTTT
TRBV12-3/TRBV12-4,-,many,TRBJ2-5,CASSLRRQQETQYF,TGTGCCAGCAGTTTGAGGCGGCAACAAGAGACCCAGTACTTC
TRBV28,-,few,TRBJ1-1,CASSLGTDTEAFF,TGTGCCAGCAGTCTCGGGACCGACACTGAAGCTTTCTTT
TRBV6-5,-,many,TRBJ1-1,CASSYSRPGGTEAFF,TGTGCCAGCAGTTACTCGAGGCCTGGGGGCACTGAAGCTTTCTTT
TRBV2,-,many,TRBJ2-3,CASSEGVGTDTQYF,TGTGCCAGCAGTGAAGGGGTAGGCACAGATACGCAGTATTTT
TRBV5-4,-,many,TRBJ2-1,CASSLAYEQFF,TGTGCCAGCAGCTTGGCATATGAGCAGTTCTTC
TRBV19,TRBD2,-,TRBJ2-7,CASSIAGGPYEQYF,TGTGCCAGTAGTATAGCGGGAGGGCCTTACGAGCAGTACTTC
TRBV20-1,-,-,TRBJ1-1,CSARIGTIEAFF,TGCAGTGCTAGGATCGGGACAATCGAAGCTTTCTTT
TRBV6-1,-,-,TRBJ2-7,CASSPRVRTYEQYF,TGTGCCAGCAGCCCCAGGGTTCGGACCTACGAGCAGTACTTC
TRBV5-1,-,few,TRBJ2-5,CASSFGRPEETQYF,TGCGCCAGCAGCTTTGGGCGGCCCGAAGAGACCCAGTACTTC
TRBV5-1,TRBD1,-,TRBJ1-2,CASSLARGQSNYGYTF,TGCGCCAGCAGCTTGGCGCGGGGACAGTCTAACTATGGCTACACCTTC
TRBV20-1,-,many,TRBJ1-2,CSAPNYGYTF,TGCAGTGCCCCGAACTATGGCTACACCTTC
TRBV6-2/TRBV6-3,-,few,TRBJ1-4,CASSYHQGGGEKLFF,TGTGCCAGCAGTTACCACCAGGGCGGCGGTGAAAAACTGTTTTTT
TRBV30,-,-,TRBJ2-1,CAWSLGLTGDNEQFF,TGTGCCTGGAGTCTCGGACTAACGGGTGACAATGAGCAGTTCTTC
TRBV2,-,-,TRBJ2-7,CASRPASLAARSYEQYF,TGTGCCAGCAGACCAGCCTCCCTGGCGGCCCGCTCCTACGAGCAGTACTTC
TRBV5-1,TRBD1,many,TRBJ2-7,CASSSGQGSNEQYF,TGCGCCAGCAGCTCTGGACAGGGCTCGAACGAGCAGTACTTC
TRBV19,-,-,TRBJ2-4,CASSGLAAKNIQYF,TGTGCCAGTAGTGGCCTAGCAGCAAAAAACATTCAGTACTTC
TRBV12-3/TRBV12-4,-,many,TRBJ1-2,CASSARQVPWYGYTF,TGTGCCAGCAGCGCAAGACAGGTGCCATGGTATGGCTACACCTTC
TRBV2,-,few,TRBJ2-5,CASMRRSGETQYF,TGTGCCAGCATGCGGCGCTCAGGGGAGACCCAGTACTTC
TRBV10-3,TRBD2,many,TRBJ2-7,CAISVEGGGSYEQYF,TGTGCCATCAGTGTTGAGGGCGGGGGTTCCTACGAGCAGTACTTC
TRBV5-5,-,many,TRBJ1-2,CASSLQGSHGYTF,TGTGCCAGCAGTTTGCAGGGATCCCATGGCTACACCTTC
TRBV7-2,-,many,TRBJ2-7,CASSRAAEQYF,TGTGCCAGCAGCAGGGCAGCAGAGCAGTACTTC
TRBV18,-,many,TRBJ1-3,CASSPQPPDTIYF,TGTGCCAGCTCACCACAACCCCCGGACACCATATATTTT
TRBV7-3,-,-,TRBJ1-5,CASSLMDSRSNQPQHF,TGTGCCAGCAGCTTGATGGACAGTCGTAGCAATCAGCCCCAGCATTTT
TRBV5-6,-,many,TRBJ1-6,CASSPARTAWGSPLHF,TGTGCCAGCAGCCCGGCGAGGACAGCTTGGGGGTCACCCCTCCACTTT
TRBV4-2,TRBD2,many,TRBJ2-1,CASSQDVLAGNEQFF,TGTGCCAGCAGCCAAGATGTCCTAGCGGGCAATGAGCAGTTCTTC
TRBV28,TRBD2,few,TRBJ2-3,CASSLSAGGSTDTQYF,TGTGCCAGCAGTTTATCAGCGGGGGGCAGCACAGATACGCAGTATTTT
TRBV20-1,-,many,TRBJ2-3,CSASQPRRGRQDTQYF,TGCAGTGCTAGCCAACCCAGGAGGGGGCGGCAAGATACGCAGTATTTT
TRBV30,TRBD2,many,TRBJ2-1,CAWSVPGGEEQFF,TGTGCCTGGAGTGTCCCCGGGGGGGAAGAGCAGTTCTTC
TRBV20-1,-,many,TRBJ2-7,CSARPSESLSYEQYF,TGCAGTGCTAGACCGTCGGAGTCCCTCTCCTACGAGCAGTACTTC
TRBV11-2,-,many,TRBJ2-1,CASRGSATGLSDNEQFF,TGTGCCAGCAGGGGCTCGGCCACAGGGTTATCGGACAATGAGCAGTTCTTC
TRBV27,-,-,TRBJ2-7,CASSGGGSEQYF,TGTGCCAGCAGCGGGGGCGGGAGCGAGCAGTACTTC
TRBV5-1,TRBD1,many,TRBJ1-2,CASSLGQVKGGYTF,TGCGCCAGCAGCCTCGGACAGGTTAAAGGTGGCTACACCTTC
TRBV24-1,TRBD2,many,TRBJ2-7,CATSEYSGGYEQYF,TGTGCCACCAGTGAATATAGCGGGGGGTACGAGCAGTACTTC
TRBV12-3/TRBV12-4,-,many,TRBJ1-5,CASAPRQASEPPQHF,TGTGCCAGCGCCCCCCGGCAGGCATCCGAGCCGCCCCAGCATTTT
TRBV2,TRBD2,many,TRBJ2-2,CASQGRRGGWTGELFF,TGTGCCAGCCAAGGACGGCGGGGGGGATGGACCGGGGAGCTGTTTTTT
TRBV12-3/TRBV12-4,-,many,TRBJ1-4,CASSYLQALNEKLFF,TGTGCCAGCAGCTACCTACAGGCCCTGAATGAAAAACTGTTTTTT
TRBV9,-,many,TRBJ2-3,CASSVASADTQYF,TGTGCCAGCAGCGTAGCCAGCGCAGATACGCAGTATTTT
TRBV24-1,TRBD1,many,TRBJ1-2,CATSDLWGTEGYYGYTF,TGTGCCACCAGTGATTTATGGGGGACAGAGGGTTACTATGGCTACACCTTC
TRBV9,TRBD1,few,TRBJ2-3,CARSTGTGTDTQYF,TGTGCCCGCAGCACCGGGACAGGCACAGATACGCAGTATTTT
TRBV20-1,TRBD1,many,TRBJ1-6,CSADSGGEASPLHF,TGCAGTGCTGACTCAGGGGGAGAGGCTTCACCCCTCCACTTT
TRBV7-3,-,few,TRBJ2-5,CASAWEVGETQYF,TGTGCCAGCGCGTGGGAGGTGGGAGAGACCCAGTACTTC
TRBV28,-,few,TRBJ1-2,CASSPSSSYGYTF,TGTGCCAGCAGTCCGTCGTCCTCCTATGGCTACACCTTC
TRBV4-1,-,few,TRBJ2-7,CASSQGPMVQGFYEQYF,TGCGCCAGCAGCCAAGGCCCAATGGTACAGGGATTCTACGAGCAGTACTTC
TRBV3-1,TRBD2,-,TRBJ2-1,CASSHDAHSGTSGAGEQFF,TGTGCCAGCAGTCACGACGCTCACTCCGGGACTAGCGGTGCTGGTGAGCAGTTCTTC
TRBV5-1,TRBD2,many,TRBJ2-3,CASASGSSQFTDTQYF,TGCGCCAGCGCAAGCGGGAGTTCACAATTCACAGATACGCAGTATTTT
TRBV15,TRBD1,-,TRBJ2-1,CATSRGRDSIYNEQFF,TGTGCCACCAGCAGAGGCCGGGACAGCATTTACAATGAGCAGTTCTTC
TRBV12-3/TRBV12-4,TRBD1,many,TRBJ2-7,CASSPGTGQGYEQYF,TGTGCCAGCAGCCCCGGGACAGGGCAGGGCTACGAGCAGTACTTC
TRBV9,-,many,TRBJ1-3,CASSVDRDSGNTIYF,TGTGCCAGCAGCGTAGACAGGGACTCTGGAAACACCATATATTTT
TRBV10-3,TRBD2,few,TRBJ2-7,CAISDSGSGGSPYEQYF,TGTGCCATCAGTGATTCGGGTAGCGGGGGGTCTCCCTACGAGCAGTACTTC
TRBV27,-,many,TRBJ2-3,CASSFRAGTDTQYF,TGTGCCAGCAGTTTTCGGGCCGGCACAGATACGCAGTATTTT
TRBV6-1,-,-,TRBJ1-6,CASSPPRSPLHF,TGTGCCAGCAGTCCTCCAAGGTCACCCCTCCACTTT
TRBV19,-,many,TRBJ1-5,CASTNRAASNQPQHF,TGTGCCAGTACAAACAGGGCGGCTAGCAATCAGCCCCAGCATTTT
TRBV5-5,-,-,TRBJ1-5,CASSLDEGTHNQPQHF,TGTGCCAGCAGCTTGGATGAGGGGACACACAATCAGCCCCAGCATTTT
TRBV28,-,many,TRBJ2-5,CASSKQETQYF,TGTGCCAGCAGTAAGCAAGAGACCCAGTACTTC
TRBV20-1,-,many,TRBJ1-2,CSGGWPRSGGDNGYTF,TGCAGTGGTGGGTGGCCCCGGTCGGGTGGCGACAATGGCTACACCTTC